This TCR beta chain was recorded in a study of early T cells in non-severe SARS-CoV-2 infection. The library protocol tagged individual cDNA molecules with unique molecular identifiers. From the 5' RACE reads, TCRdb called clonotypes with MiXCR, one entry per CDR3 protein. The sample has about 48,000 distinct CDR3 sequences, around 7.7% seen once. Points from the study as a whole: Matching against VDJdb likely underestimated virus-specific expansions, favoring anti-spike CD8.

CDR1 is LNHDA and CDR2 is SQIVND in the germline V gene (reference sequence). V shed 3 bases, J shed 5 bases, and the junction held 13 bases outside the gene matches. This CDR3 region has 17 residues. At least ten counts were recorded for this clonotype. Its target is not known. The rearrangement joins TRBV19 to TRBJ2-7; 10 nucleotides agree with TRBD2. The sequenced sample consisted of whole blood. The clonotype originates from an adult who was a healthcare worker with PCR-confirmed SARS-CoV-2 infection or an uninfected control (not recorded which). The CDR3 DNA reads TGTGCCAGTAGTATTGCGGGTTTGGGACTAGCGATCCACGAGCAGTACTTC. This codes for CASSIAGLGLAIHEQYF.